These 12 T cell receptor beta chains came from one sample sequenced in a study of T cell repertoires in cytomegalovirus infection. TCRdb re-called the reads with MiXCR, one entry per CDR3 protein. Among 150,000 to 200,000 distinct CDR3 sequences listed, around 15% were seen once. Sequenced input: PBMCs. These receptors were taken from a human donor in good health (CMV status not recorded). Some clones in this sample may be carry-over from other donors' samples.

The chain links TRBV20-1 to TRBJ1-5; weak D call: TRBD1 (5 bases). The V gene's germline CDR1 is DFQATT and CDR2 SNEGSKA (reference sequence). This CDR3 is 13 amino acids long. Trimming left V 5 bases short and J 0 bases short, with 8 bases between. The CDR3 DNA reads TGCAGTGCTGCCAGGGATAGCAATCAGCCCCAGCATTTT. Its protein is CSAARDSNQPQHF.

The chain has TRBV2 and TRBJ1-5; tentatively, D is TRBD1 (5 bases). The V end lost 7 bases, the J end lost 6 bases, and 16 bases lay between the germline ends. Germline V CDR1 and CDR2: SNHLY, FYNNEI. The CDR3 loop spans 14 amino acids. CDR3 in DNA: TGTGCCAGCACGAACCAGAGGGGCAGTCAGCCCCAGCATTTT. It encodes CASTNQRGSQPQHF.

This clonotype was found many times. V is TRBV28 and J is TRBJ2-1; 8 nucleotides line up with TRBD2. Germline-derived CDR1 and CDR2 are MDHEN and SYDVKM. The CDR3 totals 16 residues. V was pared by 5 bases and J by 0 bases, with 6 bases of the junction left unmatched. In nucleotides, the CDR3 is TGTGCCAGCAGTGGATTAGCGGGAAGCTCCTACAATGAGCAGTTCTTC. This codes for CASSGLAGSSYNEQFF.

This clonotype was picked up a small number of times. The CDR3 region is CSAYTPGQPRDEQFF. The CDR3 DNA sequence: TGCAGTGCTTATACTCCTGGACAGCCCAGAGATGAGCAGTTCTTC. J is TRBJ2-1 and V is TRBV20-1; the D gene is possibly TRBD1 (6 bases). Germline-derived CDR1 and CDR2 are DFQATT and SNEGSKA (reference sequence). The CDR3 sequence is 15 residues long. V was pared by 5 bases and J by 8 bases, with 22 bases between.

At least ten counts were recorded for this clonotype. The chain has TRBV11-2 and TRBJ1-1, with TRBD1 matching over 10 bases. Germline trimming cut 4 bases from V and 3 bases from J; bases unmatched to any gene: 5. CDR3 length: 15 amino acids. Germline V gene sequence: CDR1 SGHAT, CDR2 FQNNGV. The CDR3 sequence is CASSSAGTGDTEAFF. The CDR3 nucleotides read TGTGCCAGCAGCTCTGCCGGGACAGGGGACACTGAAGCTTTCTTT. Full variable domain (remainder filled in from reference TRBV11-2 and TRBJ1-1): EAGVAQSPRYKIIEKRQSVAFWCNPISGHATLYWYQQILGQGPKLLIQFQNNGVVDDSQLPKDRFSAERLKGVDSTLKIQPAKLEDSAVYLCASSSAGTGDTEAFFGQGTRLTVV.

This clonotype was detected ten times or more. The V and J genes are TRBV12-3 or TRBV12-4 and TRBJ2-5; 9 nucleotides line up with TRBD2. This CDR3 has 14 residues. With 6 bases clipped from V and 6 bases from J, the junction kept 8 bases outside the gene matches. The CDR3 bases are TGTGCCAGCAGAATAGCGGGAGACGGGAAGACCCAGTACTTC. Its translation: CASRIAGDGKTQYF.

In this sample, this clonotype turned up a few times. The genes are TRBV28 and TRBJ1-5; 10 nucleotides align to TRBD1. Germline V CDR1 and CDR2: MDHEN, SYDVKM. Trimming removed 6 bases from V and 4 bases from J; junction bases left unmatched: 3. The CDR3 loop spans 14 amino acids. Here the CDR3 DNA reads TGTGCCAGCAGACGGACAGGGGGTAATCAGCCCCAGCATTTT. It specifies CASRRTGGNQPQHF.

This clonotype came up a few times. The V call is TRBV5-1, the J call TRBJ1-1; 7 positions agree with TRBD1. This CDR3 spans 16 amino acids. Germline V gives CDR1 SGHRS, CDR2 YFSETQ. J was trimmed by 4 bases and V by 4 bases; bases with no gene match: 13. CDR3 sequence reads: CASSPPAGGVSTEAFF. The CDR3 region has the DNA TGCGCCAGCAGCCCGCCGGCAGGGGGAGTTAGCACTGAAGCTTTCTTT.

This clonotype was observed a handful of times. The chain combines TRBV2 with TRBJ1-3, with D unresolved. CDR1 and CDR2 from the germline V gene are SNHLY and FYNNEI. The V gene lost 10 bases and the J gene lost 0 bases, with 10 bases spanning the gap. The CDR3 contains 13 residues. The CDR3 coding sequence is TGTGCCACTATCCGTGACTCTGGAAACACCATATATTTT. This gives the protein CATIRDSGNTIYF.

The rearrangement uses TRBV12-3 or TRBV12-4 and TRBJ2-7, with TRBD1 matching 8 bases. The CDR3 spans 14 residues. V gave up 5 bases and J gave up 2 bases; unmatched junction bases: 5. CDR3 DNA sequence: TGTGCCAGCAGTCGCCGACAGGGGACCTACGAGCAGTACTTC. The encoded protein is CASSRRQGTYEQYF.

The table lists this clonotype with a few counts. The genes are TRBV11-2 and TRBJ2-3; TRBD1 matches 8 bases. V shed 5 bases, J shed 6 bases, and the junction held 7 bases outside the gene matches. Germline CDR1 and CDR2: SGHAT and FQNNGV. The CDR3 consists of 14 residues. The CDR3 DNA reads as TGTGCCAGCAGCCTCAGTTCAGGGGGCGATACGCAGTATTTT. Translated, it gives CASSLSSGGDTQYF.

V usage is TRBV20-1 and J usage is TRBJ2-7, with D maybe TRBD1 (5 bases). The germline V gene encodes CDR1 DFQATT and CDR2 SNEGSKA (reference sequence). The length of the CDR3 is 12 residues. CDR3 DNA sequence: TGCGGCTTGGGGCAGGGTAGTTCCGAGCAGTACTTC. Its protein product is CGLGQGSSEQYF.